This TCR beta chain is drawn from a study of blood T cell repertoires in COVID-19. From germline, CDR1 is LGHDT and CDR2 YNNKEL (reference sequence). This CDR3 comprises 13 residues. Trimming shortened V by 2 bases and J by 2 bases, and 4 bases separated the two germline ends. The protocol was immunoSEQ multiplex PCR, while the TCRdb copy is restricted to in-frame clones and leaves out a portion. The sample holds around 110,000 clones, less than 90% seen once. The sequenced sample was PBMCs or T cells enriched from blood (not recorded which). The chain links TRBV3-1 (or the pseudogene TRBV3-2) to TRBJ1-5; D is unclear. The receptor's source is a woman in her thirties who had recovered from COVID-19. DNA for the CDR3: TGTGCCAGCAGCCAACAGGGCAATCAGCCCCAGCATTTT. Its translation: CASSQQGNQPQHF.